The clone carrying this T cell receptor beta chain was observed a handful of times. What it binds is unknown. The data derive from a study of identical twins. This CDR3 is built from 15 residues. The germline CDR1 and CDR2 sequences are DFQATT and SNEGSKA (reference sequence). Trimming removed 3 bases at V and 0 bases at J, with 13 bases between. TCRdb independently ran MiXCR on the 5' RACE reads; one entry per CDR3 protein. The sample lists roughly 1.6 million distinct CDR3 sequences; less than 40% were seen once. Study conclusions and caveats: Twins shared beta out-of-frame sequences in excess, but this excess was weaker.

The rearrangement links TRBV20-1 to TRBJ2-3; tentatively, D is TRBD2 (6 bases). The receptor was isolated from a newborn girl in good health. The specimen was cord blood. The CDR3 protein is CSARTPGTSTDTQYF. Here the CDR3 DNA reads TGCAGTGCTAGGACCCCCGGGACTAGCACAGATACGCAGTATTTT.